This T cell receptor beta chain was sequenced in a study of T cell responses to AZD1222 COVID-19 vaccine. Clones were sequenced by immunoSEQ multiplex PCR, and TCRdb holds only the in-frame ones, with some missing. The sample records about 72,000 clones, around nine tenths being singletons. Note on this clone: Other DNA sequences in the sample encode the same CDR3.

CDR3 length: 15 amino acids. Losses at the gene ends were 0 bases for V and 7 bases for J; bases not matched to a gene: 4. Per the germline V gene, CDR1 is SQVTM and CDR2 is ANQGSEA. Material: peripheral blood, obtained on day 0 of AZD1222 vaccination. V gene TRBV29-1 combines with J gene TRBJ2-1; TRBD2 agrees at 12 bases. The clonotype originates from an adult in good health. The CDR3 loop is CSVEDLAGGRNEQFF. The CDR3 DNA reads TGCAGCGTTGAAGACCTAGCGGGGGGGCGGAATGAGCAGTTCTTC.